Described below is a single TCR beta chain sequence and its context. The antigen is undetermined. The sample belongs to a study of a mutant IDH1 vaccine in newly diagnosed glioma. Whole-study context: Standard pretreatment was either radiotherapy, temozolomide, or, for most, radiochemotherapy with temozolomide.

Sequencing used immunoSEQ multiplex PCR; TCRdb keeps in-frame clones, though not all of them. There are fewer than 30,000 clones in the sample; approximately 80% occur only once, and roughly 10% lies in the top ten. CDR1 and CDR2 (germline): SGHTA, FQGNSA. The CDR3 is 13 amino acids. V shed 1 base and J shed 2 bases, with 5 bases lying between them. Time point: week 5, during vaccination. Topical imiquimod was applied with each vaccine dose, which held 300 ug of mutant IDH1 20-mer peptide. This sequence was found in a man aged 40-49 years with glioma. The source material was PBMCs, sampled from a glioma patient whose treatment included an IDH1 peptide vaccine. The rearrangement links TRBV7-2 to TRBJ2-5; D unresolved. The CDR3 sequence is CASSLGKQETQYF. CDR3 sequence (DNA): TGTGCCAGCAGCTTAGGCAAGCAAGAGACCCAGTACTTC.